This is a list of T cell receptor beta chains from one sample in a study of blood T cell repertoires in COVID-19. Generated by immunoSEQ multiplex PCR, the TCRdb table keeps only in-frame clones and is missing some. The sample records 95,000 to 150,000 clones, 70% to 80% being singletons. The specimen sequenced was peripheral blood. Receptors originate from a human donor in a cohort sampled during active COVID-19. CDR3s include the opening cysteine and the closing phenylalanine or tryptophan. A D gene is named only where the DNA matches it firmly. Clone size is given for some rows only: seen once, a few or many times, or a class if the clone is expanded.

j_call	v_call	clone_size	d_call	cdr3_nt	cdr3_aa
TRBJ1-2	TRBV3-1/TRBV3-2	once	.	TGTGCCAGCAGCCAAGATGAGGGTTGGTATGGCTACACCTTC	CASSQDEGWYGYTF
TRBJ2-1	TRBV7-7	.	TRBD2	TGTGCCAGCAGTTTTTCGGGAGGAGGTTGGAATGAGCAGTTCTTC	CASSFSGGGWNEQFF
TRBJ1-5	TRBV7-8	few	.	TGTGCCAGCAGCCCTGACAACCGAAATCAGCCCCAGCATTTT	CASSPDNRNQPQHF
TRBJ2-1	TRBV7-7	.	TRBD1	TGTGCCAGCAGCTTAGACAGGGGCTCCTACAATGAGCAGTTCTTC	CASSLDRGSYNEQFF
TRBJ2-1	TRBV7-9	.	.	TGTGCCAGCAGCCCCCGGCGGGACCTCTTCTTGGAGCAGTTCTTC	CASSPRRDLFLEQFF
TRBJ2-2	TRBV19	.	TRBD1	TGTGCCAGTCTCGGGTTGACAGGGGAAGGTACCGGGGAGCTGTTTTTT	CASLGLTGEGTGELFF
TRBJ2-5	TRBV20-1	.	.	TGCAGTGCTAGTGTAATAGGGGATGAAAAGACCCAGTACTTC	CSASVIGDEKTQYF
TRBJ2-7	TRBV15	.	TRBD2	TGTGCCACCAGCAGGGGAAACCTAGCGGGAGACGACGAGCAGTACTTC	CATSRGNLAGDDEQYF
TRBJ1-2	TRBV3-1/TRBV3-2	.	.	TGTGCCAGCAGCCAATTAGACAGGTCCTATGGCTACACCTTC	CASSQLDRSYGYTF
TRBJ2-7	TRBV6-2/TRBV6-3	.	TRBD1	TGTGCCAGCAGTTACCCCGGGACAGGGAACGAGCAGTACTTC	CASSYPGTGNEQYF
TRBJ2-5	TRBV4-3	.	TRBD2	TGCGCCAGCAGCCAAGAAGGGACTAGCGACGTTGAGACCCAGTACTTC	CASSQEGTSDVETQYF
TRBJ2-5	TRBV7-2	few	TRBD2	TGTGCCAGCAGCTTAAATAGCGGGGCGGGTCAAGAGACCCAGTACTTC	CASSLNSGAGQETQYF
TRBJ2-5	TRBV4-3	.	.	TGCGCCAGCAGCCAGATAACCGGAGGGACCCAGTACTTC	CASSQITGGTQYF
TRBJ1-2	TRBV5-4	few	.	TGTGCCAGCAGCGAGCGGGAGGAAGGCTACACCTTC	CASSEREEGYTF
TRBJ1-5	TRBV28	.	TRBD1	TGTGCCAGCAGTACAGACAGGGCGAGTTGGGAGCCCCAGCATTTT	CASSTDRASWEPQHF
TRBJ2-7	TRBV7-2	.	.	TGTGCCAGCAGCCCCACCGGACCCACCCGGGGGCAGTACTTC	CASSPTGPTRGQYF
TRBJ2-1	TRBV5-5	.	TRBD1	TGTGCCAGCAGCACCGACAGGGGCCACTCCTACAATGAGCAGTTCTTC	CASSTDRGHSYNEQFF
TRBJ2-7	TRBV5-6	.	.	TGTGCCAGCAGCTTGACAGGGATTTCCTACGAGCAGTACTTC	CASSLTGISYEQYF
TRBJ2-3	TRBV3-1/TRBV3-2	.	TRBD2	TGTGCCAGCAGCCCCGGGGTAGCGGGAGATACGCAGTATTTT	CASSPGVAGDTQYF
TRBJ1-6	TRBV4-2	.	.	TGTGCCAGCAGCCAGGGGGCAGGTAATTCACCCCTCCACTTT	CASSQGAGNSPLHF
TRBJ2-2	TRBV7-9	.	TRBD2	TGTGCCAGCAGCCCCCGGACTAGCGGGACCGGGGAGCTGTTTTTT	CASSPRTSGTGELFF
TRBJ1-4	TRBV4-2	.	.	TGTGCCAGCAGCCAAGAAAGGACACGAAATGAAAAACTGTTTTTT	CASSQERTRNEKLFF
TRBJ2-1	TRBV5-1	.	TRBD2	TGCGCCAGCAGCGTGGGCTTAGCGGGGGGCCCTTACAATGAGCAGTTCTTC	CASSVGLAGGPYNEQFF
TRBJ2-5	TRBV7-2	.	TRBD2	TGTGCCAGCAGCTTAGTTAGCGGGACTAGCGGGGGGAAAGGGACCCAGTACTTC	CASSLVSGTSGGKGTQYF
TRBJ2-7	TRBV27	.	.	TGTGCCAGCAGTTCCCAGCCCGGGGGACGTAGCTCCTACGAGCAGTACTTC	CASSSQPGGRSSYEQYF
TRBJ2-7	TRBV4-2	many	.	TGTGCCAGCAGCCAATATTTCCCTGGACAGACTGGCGGCTACGAGCAGTACTTC	CASSQYFPGQTGGYEQYF
TRBJ2-7	TRBV28	.	TRBD2	TGTGCCAGCAGCCCCCCGGGAGGGGGTCCCTACGAGCAGTACTTC	CASSPPGGGPYEQYF
TRBJ2-7	TRBV5-1	.	TRBD2	TGCGCCAGCAGCTTGGGTTCTAGCGGGGGATACGAGCAGTACTTC	CASSLGSSGGYEQYF
TRBJ1-3	TRBV5-1	.	.	TGCGCCAGCAGCTTCCGTCCGATAAGGGACAACTACTCTGGAAACACCATATATTTT	CASSFRPIRDNYSGNTIYF